Detailed here is one T cell receptor (beta chain). CDR1 is DFQATT, CDR2 SNEGSKA, per germline (reference sequence). The CDR3 is 14 amino acids. The germline V and J ends were trimmed by 5 bases and 0 bases, with 10 bases remaining between them. The sample comes from a study of T cells after yellow fever vaccination. TCRdb fed the 5' RACE reads into MiXCR, producing one record per CDR3 protein. The table has 400,000 to 450,000 distinct CDR3 sequences, roughly a sixth seen once; the top ten hold about 18%. The source was PBMCs, collected before the yellow fever booster vaccination. V usage is TRBV20-1 and J usage is TRBJ2-2, with a possible D match to TRBD2 (5 bases). The TCR sequence derives from a man aged 18 to 29 who received the YFV17D yellow fever vaccine. CDR3 in amino acids: CSAARAANTGELFF. Here the CDR3 DNA reads TGCAGTGCTGCGAGAGCGGCGAACACCGGGGAGCTGTTTTTT.